These 28 T cell receptor beta chains were sequenced from one sample in a study of blood T cells in healthy people across ages. Together with a sample-barcoded 5' primer, a J-beta primer mix was included in a second PCR lasting 7 to 11 cycles. TCRdb re-called the 5' RACE reads with MiXCR, one entry per CDR3 protein. The sample consists of under 1,000,000 distinct CDR3 sequences, less than 60% of them appearing once. The sample consisted of blood. The source of these receptors is a man at least 80 years old in good health.

This clonotype was recorded only once. The J gene is TRBJ2-6, the V gene TRBV11-2; maybe TRBD1 (5 bases). Trimming removed 1 base at V and 0 bases at J, with 10 bases between. The germline V gene has CDR1 SGHAT and CDR2 FQNNGV. This CDR3 spans 17 amino acids. As DNA, the CDR3 is TGTGCCAGCAGCTTAGTGACAGATAGCTCTGGGGCCAACGTCCTGACTTTC. Amino acid sequence: CASSLVTDSSGANVLTF.

The table lists this clonotype with a few counts. The chain employs TRBV5-1 and TRBJ2-7, with 10 bases that match TRBD1. Losses at the gene ends were 4 bases for V and 7 bases for J; bases not matched to a gene: 8. Germline V gene data show CDR1 as SGHRS and CDR2 as YFSETQ. This CDR3 comprises 14 residues. CDR3 region: CASSIGTGEREQYF. CDR3 coding DNA: TGCGCCAGCAGCATCGGGACAGGGGAAAGGGAGCAGTACTTC.

This chain links TRBV7-2 with TRBJ1-2; 10 nucleotides align to TRBD1. Germline V gene data show CDR1 as SGHTA and CDR2 as FQGNSA. The CDR3 has 13 amino acids. J gave up 6 bases and V 5 bases, and 3 bases lay outside the gene matches. CDR3 amino acids: CASSRDRGNGYTF. Written as DNA, the CDR3 is TGTGCCAGCAGCAGGGACAGGGGAAATGGCTACACCTTC.

The chain uses TRBV12-3 or TRBV12-4 and TRBJ2-1; D ambiguous. The length of the CDR3 is 14 residues. The V end was cut by 5 bases, the J end by 6 bases, with 14 bases between. In nucleotides, the CDR3 is TGTGCCAGCAGTCCCGACCGGTTCTTCAATGAGCAGTTCTTC. Protein: CASSPDRFFNEQFF.

The chain combines TRBV20-1 with TRBJ2-5; the match to TRBD2 covers 8 bases. V lost 2 bases to trimming and J lost 11 bases; unmatched junction nucleotides: 19. Per the germline V gene, CDR1 is DFQATT and CDR2 is SNEGSKA (reference sequence). This CDR3 spans 16 amino acids. The CDR3 DNA sequence: TGCAGTGCTAGATACACACCTCCTTCGGGGGGGAATGAGCAGTACTTC. Translated, it gives CSARYTPPSGGNEQYF.

This clonotype turned up a few times. The chain uses TRBV5-1 and TRBJ2-3, with unresolved D. CDR3 length: 14 residues. V was shortened by 4 bases and J by 2 bases, with 11 bases between the two germline ends. CDR1 and CDR2 from the germline V gene are SGHRS and YFSETQ. The DNA for the CDR3 is TGCGCCAGCAGCGGCGGCAGGCACACAGATACGCAGTATTTT. It specifies CASSGGRHTDTQYF.

This clonotype was observed at least ten times. The chain employs TRBV3-1 and TRBJ2-1; D gene ambiguous. Trimming removed 4 bases from V and 2 bases from J, with 12 bases in between. CDR1 LGHDT and CDR2 YNNKEL come from the germline V gene (reference sequence). The CDR3 sequence is 15 residues long. The CDR3 region is CASSPTVGTYNEQFF. In nucleotides, the CDR3 is TGTGCCAGCAGCCCGACCGTCGGCACCTACAATGAGCAGTTCTTC.

A note on this clonotype: The germline gene is not matched at one end of the junction; a read error may be the cause. This rearrangement joins TRBV20-1 to TRBJ2-6, with D possibly TRBD1 on 6 matching bases. This CDR3 has 19 residues. Per germline, CDR1 DFQATT and CDR2 SNEGSKA (reference sequence). CDR3 bases: TGCAGTGCTAGAGATCAGGGGTTTTCCCCCCGGTCTGGGGCCAGCGTCCTGACTTTC. As protein: CSARDQGFSPRSGASVLTF.

The CDR3 coding sequence is TGCAGTGCTAGGGGGCTAGCGGGAGACGGGGAGCAGTTCTTC. Translated: CSARGLAGDGEQFF. The rearrangement links TRBV20-1 to TRBJ2-1; TRBD2 matches 10 bases. CDR3 length: 14 residues. Trimming removed 3 bases from V and 10 bases from J; junction bases left unmatched: 9. Per the germline V gene, CDR1 is DFQATT and CDR2 is SNEGSKA (reference sequence).

V gene TRBV20-1 combines with J gene TRBJ2-7, with D unclear. The germline gives CDR1 DFQATT, CDR2 SNEGSKA (reference sequence). Trimming pared 2 bases from V and 0 bases from J, leaving 14 bases between. This CDR3 contains 15 residues. The CDR3 is CSARTGRGFSYEQYF. CDR3 sequence (DNA): TGCAGTGCTAGAACGGGCCGCGGCTTCTCCTACGAGCAGTACTTC.

V and J are TRBV6-5 and TRBJ2-7; 10 bases map to TRBD2. The CDR3 has 16 residues. The germline gives CDR1 MNHEY, CDR2 SVGAGI. After removal of 6 bases from V and 3 bases from J, the junction contained 11 bases not matched to a gene. CDR3 coding DNA: TGTGCCAGCAGGTCCTCCGGGACTAGCGCCTTCTACGAGCAGTACTTC. It specifies CASRSSGTSAFYEQYF.

In this sample, this clonotype turned up a few times. This chain joins TRBV29-1 and TRBJ1-2; 7 nucleotides agree with TRBD1. V lost 7 bases and J lost 4; bases outside the gene matches: 15. The CDR3 sequence is 15 residues long. From germline, CDR1 is SQVTM and CDR2 ANQGSEA. CDR3 DNA: TGCAGCGCGGCCAGCTCCGGGACAGTATCCTATGGCTACACCTTC. The encoded protein is CSAASSGTVSYGYTF.

A few counts support this clonotype. The chain is built from TRBV7-2 and TRBJ2-1; 9 nucleotides line up with TRBD2. V lost 0 bases, J lost 8 bases, and 5 bases stayed unmatched. The CDR3 sequence is 15 residues long. Germline lookup yields CDR1 SGHTA and CDR2 FQGNSA. Here the CDR3 reads CASSLASGRRDEQFF. The CDR3 bases are TGTGCCAGCAGCTTAGCTAGCGGGAGAAGGGATGAGCAGTTCTTC. Together with reference TRBV7-2 and TRBJ2-1, the CDR3 gives the full variable domain: GAGVSQSPSNKVTEKGKDVELRCDPISGHTALYWYRQSLGQGLEFLIYFQGNSAPDKSGLPSDRFSAERTGGSVSTLTIQRTQQEDSAVYLCASSLASGRRDEQFFGPGTRLTVL.

The genes are TRBV7-6 and TRBJ2-5; D uncertain. Trimming removed 0 bases at V and 2 bases at J, with 7 bases between. CDR3 length equals 14 residues. Germline V gene lookup returns CDR1 SGHVS and CDR2 FNYEAQ. CDR3 protein: CASSLAPAQETQYF. CDR3 coding DNA: TGTGCCAGCAGCTTAGCGCCAGCTCAAGAGACCCAGTACTTC.

The V and J genes are TRBV29-1 and TRBJ1-2, with 11 positions matching TRBD1. The length of the CDR3 is 13 residues. CDR1 is SQVTM and CDR2 is ANQGSEA in the germline V gene. Trimming removed 7 bases from V and 7 bases from J; junction bases left unmatched: 8. The CDR3 DNA sequence: TGCAGCGCCGGACAGGGGGCATTAGGTGGCTACACCTTC. Encoded protein: CSAGQGALGGYTF.

The chain has TRBV5-1 and TRBJ2-5; 11 bases are a match to TRBD2. The CDR3 sequence is 16 residues long. From germline, CDR1 is SGHRS and CDR2 YFSETQ. J gave up 4 bases and V 4 bases, and 9 bases lay outside the gene matches. The CDR3 DNA reads as TGCGCCAGCAGCCCTACCCAACTAGCGGGAGCAGAGACCCAGTACTTC. Translated: CASSPTQLAGAETQYF.

The table lists this clonotype with a few counts. This chain joins TRBV7-2 and TRBJ1-2; D is perhaps TRBD1 (6 bases). The CDR3 is 15 amino acids. Germline CDR1 reads SGHTA; CDR2 reads FQGNSA. The V end lost 5 bases, the J end lost 0 bases, and 13 bases lay between the germline ends. The CDR3 spells CASSSGGTPNYGYTF. The CDR3 DNA follows: TGTGCCAGCAGCAGCGGGGGGACACCTAACTATGGCTACACCTTC.

This sequence joins TRBV4-3 and TRBJ2-3; no clear D. The germline V gene encodes CDR1 LGHNA and CDR2 YSLEER. V was cut by 4 bases and J by 5 bases, with 16 bases left in between. This CDR3 is 15 amino acids long. CDR3 in amino acids: CASSPSRRLGDTQYF. The CDR3 DNA follows: TGCGCCAGCAGCCCTTCTAGAAGATTAGGAGATACGCAGTATTTT.

The V and J genes are TRBV18 and TRBJ2-2, with a tentative D call TRBD1 (5 bases). Trimming pared 1 base from V and 3 bases from J, leaving 6 bases between. This CDR3 has 14 amino acids. The germline V gene has CDR1 KGHSH and CDR2 LQKENI. CDR3 DNA: TGTGCCAGCTCACCACAACAGGACACCGGGGAGCTGTTTTTT. Its protein is CASSPQQDTGELFF.

The chain recombines TRBV10-3 with TRBJ1-5; 7 nucleotides match TRBD1. The V segment lost 2 bases and the J segment 7 bases; nucleotides outside the gene matches: 8. Germline V gene lookup returns CDR1 ENHRY and CDR2 SYGVKD. The CDR3 has 15 residues. CDR3 sequence: CAISEVEGAGQPQHF. In nucleotides, the CDR3 is TGTGCCATCAGTGAGGTTGAGGGGGCGGGGCAGCCCCAGCATTTT.

As concerns this clonotype: Since the CDR3 does not end with the conserved phenylalanine or tryptophan, this likely comes from a read error. The DNA is left out, because the CDR3 cannot be placed on it with certainty; the CDR3 is given as TCRdb lists it. V and J are TRBV7-9 and TRBJ2-1; TRBD2 is the table's D call, not checked against the DNA. The germline V gene has CDR1 SEHNR and CDR2 FQNEAQ (reference sequence). The CDR3 spans 15 residues, counting both ends. The CDR3 region is CASSLVAGGYNEQFI.

The V and J genes are TRBV6-2 or TRBV6-3 and TRBJ2-1, with no clear D. The V and J ends lost 6 bases and 5 bases respectively, with 14 bases between them. This CDR3 is built from 14 residues. The germline V gene encodes CDR1 MNHEY and CDR2 SVGEGT. CDR3 amino acids: CASSPPDLDNEQFF. In nucleotides, the CDR3 is TGTGCCAGCAGCCCCCCGGATTTAGACAATGAGCAGTTCTTC.

The chain is built from TRBV6-1 and TRBJ2-1; TRBD2 might be the D (6 bases). From germline, CDR1 is MNHNS and CDR2 SASEGT. V was shortened by 1 base and J by 5 bases, with 15 bases between the two germline ends. CDR3 length: 16 residues. The CDR3 region has the DNA TGTGCCAGCAGTGAAGGGCTAGCGCAATCTAACAATGAGCAGTTCTTC. Amino acid sequence: CASSEGLAQSNNEQFF.

The CDR3 DNA reads TGTGCCAGCAGCTATGAGGGGGCGGTAGTGACTGAAGCTTTCTTT. Residues: CASSYEGAVVTEAFF. The chain couples TRBV12-3 or TRBV12-4 to TRBJ1-1, with 7 positions matching TRBD1. The ends lost 6 bases at V and 5 bases at J; junction bases unmatched: 12. The CDR3 loop spans 15 amino acids.

V and J are TRBV7-2 and TRBJ2-7; no clear D gene. CDR3 length: 14 residues. The germline gives CDR1 SGHTA, CDR2 FQGNSA. Trimming left V 3 bases short and J 0 bases short, with 9 bases between. The CDR3 reads CASSFLRNSYEQYF. The DNA for the CDR3 is TGTGCCAGCAGCTTCCTCAGGAACTCCTACGAGCAGTACTTC.

The chain joins TRBV6-5 to TRBJ2-7; 10 bases match TRBD2. Germline V gives CDR1 MNHEY, CDR2 SVGAGI. The V gene end was trimmed by 0 bases and the J gene end by 5 bases; junction bases not matched to a gene: 10. There are 17 residues in the CDR3. In nucleotides, the CDR3 is TGTGCCAGCAGTTACTCGGGCGCTAGCGGGAGTATCCACGAGCAGTACTTC. It yields the protein CASSYSGASGSIHEQYF.

DNA for the CDR3: TGCGCCAGCAGCGAACAGGCCGGGGGGGGAGATACGCAGTATTTT. Amino acids: CASSEQAGGGDTQYF. This rearrangement joins TRBV5-1 to TRBJ2-3; 8 nucleotides line up with TRBD2. This CDR3 is built from 15 residues. V was pared by 4 bases and J by 5 bases, with 9 bases of the junction left unmatched. Germline V CDR1 and CDR2: SGHRS, YFSETQ.

This clonotype appeared many times. The chain carries TRBV24-1 and TRBJ2-7; a possible D gene is TRBD2 (6 bases). There are 15 residues in the CDR3. V dropped 3 bases and J dropped 5 bases, with 16 bases sitting between them. Germline CDR1 and CDR2: KGHDR and SFDVKD. DNA for the CDR3: TGTGCCACCAGTGATCGCCGTGCGGGAAGCAACGAGCAGTACTTC. Its protein is CATSDRRAGSNEQYF.